This TCR beta chain was sequenced in a study of blood T cell repertoires in COVID-19. About the research overall: Sites across the United States, Italy and Spain contributed samples from acute and convalescent COVID-19. T cells, B-cell-depleted T cells, or PBMCs provided the cDNA or gDNA that served as material.

Deletions cut 0 bases from V and 7 bases from J, with 11 bases between. Germline V lookup: CDR1 SGHKS, CDR2 YYEKEE (reference sequence). The CDR3 covers 14 residues. Original handling: Amplifying reference gene primers gave estimates of nucleated cell counts. The repertoire was sequenced with immunoSEQ multiplex PCR; TCRdb's copy has only in-frame clones and lacks some. The DNA was the basis for D and trimming; V, J and clone size are from that table. The repertoire has some 260,000 clones, 88% of them found once; the top ten carry about 1%. This sequence was found in a woman between 35 and 50 years old who had recovered from COVID-19. The chain combines TRBV5-5 with TRBJ1-5, with D unresolved. The sample consisted of peripheral blood. CDR3 sequence (DNA): TGTGCCAGCAGCTTGGAAGACTTTTGGCAGCCCCAGCATTTT. Its translation is CASSLEDFWQPQHF. The variable domain in full, completed from reference TRBV5-5 and TRBJ1-5, reads DAGVTQSPTHLIKTRGQQVTLRCSPISGHKSVSWYQQVLGQGPQFIFQYYEKEERGRGNFPDRFSARQFPNYSSELNVNALLLGDSALYLCASSLEDFWQPQHFGDGTRLSIL.